The T cell receptor beta chain described here comes from a study of T cell changes during pregnancy in multiple sclerosis (dated by TCRdb to between 2017 and 2020). With respect to the entire study: The study examined how the T cell repertoire changed over the course of pregnancy in women with multiple sclerosis.

About this clone: This clone's antigen is unknown. No base-level quality is on record; no much larger clone is a single base apart.

Receptors were amplified or captured by the immunoSEQ multiplex PCR assay. The table comes from immuneACCESS by way of TCRdb, which keeps in-frame sequences with V and J called. Part of the clones is missing from these tables; in studies checked, under half for an unresolved V gene and the rest for unknown reasons. In this sample the table shows fewer than 150,000 clones, 90% to 98% of which occur a single time. The biggest ten clones account for roughly 0.44% of the sample. Including cysteine and phenylalanine, the CDR3 has 15 amino acids. Only CDR3 DNA remains: 45 bases, in frame from the first base. As encoded in the germline V gene, CDR1 is MGHRA while CDR2 is YSYEKL. V and J lose 6 bases and 0 bases, and a span of 12 bases separates them.

Rearrangement joined TRBV4-1 to TRBJ1-5; the D gene remains uncertain. The TCR comes from a female donor with multiple sclerosis, enrolled in a pregnancy study. The source was peripheral blood, collected after pregnancy. The sequenced DNA: TGCGCCAGCAGAGAGGAGGTTTATAGCAATCAGCCCCAGCATTTT. Its amino acids are CASREEVYSNQPQHF.